This passage covers 28 T cell receptor beta chains from one sample sequenced in a study of blood T cell repertoires in COVID-19. Clones were read by immunoSEQ multiplex PCR, and TCRdb kept only the in-frame ones, dropping some. The table includes fewer than 350,000 clones, over 75% detected once. The sequenced material came from peripheral blood. Source of these receptors: a woman aged 50 to 65 who had recovered from COVID-19.

V and J are TRBV18 and TRBJ1-1, with 10 bases that match TRBD1. The CDR3 is 17 residues long. Unmatched junction bases numbered 13, after V lost 3 bases and J lost 6 bases. Per the germline V gene, CDR1 is KGHSH and CDR2 is LQKENI. The CDR3 sequence: CASSPSPSIGTGAEAFF. CDR3 in DNA: TGTGCCAGCTCACCGAGCCCGTCCATCGGGACAGGGGCTGAAGCTTTCTTT.

This clone has just one count. CDR3 protein: CASSFQGSAGGRTDTQYF. The CDR3 DNA is TGCGCCAGCAGCTTTCAAGGGAGTGCGGGGGGACGCACAGATACGCAGTATTTT. V is TRBV5-1 and J is TRBJ2-3; 8 positions agree with TRBD2. This CDR3 has 18 residues. Germline-derived CDR1 and CDR2 are SGHRS and YFSETQ. V gave up 2 bases and J gave up 1 base; unmatched junction bases: 12.

The V and J genes are TRBV2 and TRBJ2-7; TRBD1 is a possible D gene (5 bases). This CDR3 is built from 14 residues. Germline V gives CDR1 SNHLY, CDR2 FYNNEI. V gave up 3 bases and J gave up 1 base, with 10 bases separating them. CDR3 sequence reads: CASSDPGSSYEQYF. The DNA of the CDR3 is TGTGCCAGCAGTGACCCAGGGTCTTCCTACGAGCAGTACTTC. The variable domain in full, completed from reference TRBV2 and TRBJ2-7, reads EPEVTQTPSHQVTQMGQEVILRCVPISNHLYFYWYRQILGQKVEFLVSFYNNEISEKSEIFDDQFSVERPDGSNFTLKIRSTKLEDSAMYFCASSDPGSSYEQYFGPGTRLTVT.

This clone was detected a few times. This chain links TRBV19 with TRBJ2-7, with D uncertain. The germline V and J ends were trimmed by 1 base and 0 bases, with 7 bases remaining between them. The CDR3 has 14 amino acids. Germline CDR1 reads LNHDA; CDR2 reads SQIVND (reference sequence). The CDR3 DNA follows: TGTGCCAGTAGTATAGCACAGACCTCCTACGAGCAGTACTTC. It codes for CASSIAQTSYEQYF.

This clone was picked up a small number of times. V gene TRBV30 combines with J gene TRBJ2-2, with D tentatively TRBD1 (6 bases). V lost 4 bases and J lost 4, with 19 bases in between. Germline V gives CDR1 GTSNPN, CDR2 SVGIG (reference sequence). This CDR3 is 16 amino acids long. CDR3 DNA sequence: TGTGCCTGGACAGGCAGGGGAGTTCTGGGCACCGGGGAGCTGTTTTTT. Translating gives CAWTGRGVLGTGELFF. Full variable domain (remainder filled in from reference TRBV30 and TRBJ2-2): SQTIHQWPATLVQPVGSPLSLECTVEGTSNPNLYWYRQAAGRGLQLLFYSVGIGQISSEVPQNLSASRPQDRQFILSSKKLLLSDSGFYLCAWTGRGVLGTGELFFGEGSRLTVL.

Here the CDR3 reads CASTRGTGTYGYTF. CDR3 in DNA: TGTGCCAGCACCCGAGGGACAGGGACCTATGGCTACACCTTC. V gene TRBV2 combines with J gene TRBJ1-2; 9 bases align to TRBD1. Germline values: CDR1 SNHLY, CDR2 FYNNEI. The CDR3 has 14 residues. With 7 bases clipped from V and 4 bases from J, the junction kept 7 bases outside the gene matches.

This chain uses TRBV5-6 with TRBJ1-1; D possibly corresponds to TRBD1 (6 bases). Trimming took 0 bases from V and 3 from J, leaving 21 bases between them. The CDR3 sequence is 18 residues long. In germline, CDR1 is SGHDT, CDR2 YYEEEE. Here the CDR3 DNA reads TGTGCCAGCAGCTTGGATCGGGACACCCGAAAAAAGGACACTGAAGCTTTCTTT. Translating it yields CASSLDRDTRKKDTEAFF.

The chain recombines TRBV6-5 with TRBJ2-2; perhaps TRBD1 as D (5 bases). The CDR3 loop spans 16 amino acids. CDR1 is MNHEY, CDR2 SVGAGI, per germline. V dropped 4 bases and J dropped 4 bases, with 16 bases sitting between them. Here the CDR3 reads CASSSLGGASTGELFF. CDR3 in DNA: TGTGCCAGCAGTTCCCTAGGTGGGGCGAGCACCGGGGAGCTGTTTTTT.

This clone was detected only once. V and J are TRBV4-3 and TRBJ2-2, with D tentatively TRBD2 (6 bases). The CDR3 sequence is 16 residues long. Germline loops: CDR1 LGHNA, CDR2 YSLEER. V was trimmed by 1 base and J by 4 bases, leaving 13 bases between them. The CDR3 region is CASSQVAPAGTGELFF. The DNA for the CDR3 is TGCGCCAGCAGCCAAGTTGCGCCAGCGGGCACCGGGGAGCTGTTTTTT.

The V gene is TRBV11-2, the J gene TRBJ2-5; 7 bases fit TRBD1. This CDR3 contains 14 residues. The V segment lost 5 bases and the J segment 1 base; nucleotides outside the gene matches: 4. Germline V CDR1 and CDR2: SGHAT, FQNNGV. In DNA form, the CDR3 reads TGTGCCAGCAGCCTGGACAGGAGCCAAGAGACCCAGTACTTC. Translating gives CASSLDRSQETQYF.

The chain joins TRBV18 to TRBJ1-2; TRBD1 is a possible D gene (6 bases). The germline CDR1 and CDR2 sequences are KGHSH and LQKENI. CDR3 length: 14 amino acids. V was trimmed by 6 bases and J by 2 bases, leaving 13 bases between them. The CDR3 coding sequence is TGTGCCAGCTCGCCAACAGGGTCCAACTATGGCTACACCTTC. This codes for CASSPTGSNYGYTF.

This clone was recorded only once. The chain recombines TRBV19 with TRBJ1-5; a possible D gene is TRBD1 (6 bases). Trimming removed 10 bases at V and 6 bases at J, with 22 bases between. This CDR3 is 15 amino acids long. Germline CDR1 LNHDA, CDR2 SQIVND (reference sequence). This CDR3 reads CATNPSGDGGQPQHF. CDR3 DNA: TGTGCCACAAACCCGTCAGGGGATGGGGGTCAGCCCCAGCATTTT.

The CDR3 DNA sequence: TGTGCCAGCAGCGTGAACAGGCGAGGCACTGAAGCTTTCTTT. This sequence encodes CASSVNRRGTEAFF. This chain joins TRBV11-2 and TRBJ1-1; D is possibly TRBD1 (5 bases). Trimming took off 5 bases at V and 4 bases at J, with 14 bases between the two ends. The CDR3 is 14 residues long. Germline CDR1 reads SGHAT; CDR2 reads FQNNGV. Together with reference TRBV11-2 and TRBJ1-1, the CDR3 gives the full variable domain: EAGVAQSPRYKIIEKRQSVAFWCNPISGHATLYWYQQILGQGPKLLIQFQNNGVVDDSQLPKDRFSAERLKGVDSTLKIQPAKLEDSAVYLCASSVNRRGTEAFFGQGTRLTVV.

This chain joins TRBV5-1 and TRBJ2-3; 8 bases agree with TRBD2. This CDR3 is 15 amino acids long. Germline assignment: CDR1 SGHRS and CDR2 YFSETQ. With V trimmed by 4 bases and J by 4 bases, 8 bases remained unmatched. CDR3 protein: CASSANSGVADTQYF. In DNA form, the CDR3 reads TGCGCCAGCAGCGCCAATAGCGGGGTTGCAGATACGCAGTATTTT.

The V call is TRBV9, the J call TRBJ1-1; TRBD1 aligns across 8 bases. The CDR3 runs to 16 residues. Germline trimming cut 2 bases from V and 3 bases from J; bases unmatched to any gene: 9. Germline V gene lookup returns CDR1 SGDLS and CDR2 YYNGEE. CDR3 in DNA: TGTGCCAGCAGCGTCGGGTCAGGGGGCGGTGACACTGAAGCTTTCTTT. Protein: CASSVGSGGGDTEAFF.

CDR3 loop: CATGTGEGVYGKNEQFF. DNA of the CDR3: TGTGCCACCGGGACAGGGGAAGGGGTGTATGGGAAGAATGAGCAGTTCTTC. The chain uses TRBV19 and TRBJ2-1, with 10 nucleotides matching TRBD1. In germline, CDR1 is LNHDA, CDR2 SQIVND (reference sequence). The junction had 19 bases not matched to a gene; V was cut back by 10 bases and J by 7 bases. The CDR3 sequence is 17 residues long.

This chain links TRBV7-2 with TRBJ1-2; no firm D call. CDR1 is SGHTA, CDR2 FQGNSA, per germline. The CDR3 is 15 amino acids. Deletions cut 5 bases from V and 6 bases from J, with 19 bases between. CDR3 in DNA: TGTGCCAGCAGCCCCCACCTTGGGCGCATGGATGGCTACACCTTC. This codes for CASSPHLGRMDGYTF.

The chain uses TRBV4-3 and TRBJ1-4; D is ambiguous. Trimming took off 3 bases at V and 5 bases at J, with 7 bases between the two ends. The CDR3 is made up of 13 amino acids. Germline V gene lookup returns CDR1 LGHNA and CDR2 YSLEER. DNA of the CDR3: TGCGCCAGCAGCCAGGAGCAAAATGAAAAACTGTTTTTT. Translating it yields CASSQEQNEKLFF.

The chain joins TRBV11-2 to TRBJ2-7; D may be TRBD1 (6 bases). The V gene's germline CDR1 is SGHAT and CDR2 FQNNGV. The CDR3 loop spans 14 amino acids. V was shortened by 4 bases and J by 1 base, with 11 bases between the two germline ends. The CDR3 DNA is TGTGCCAGCAGCTCCCTAGGACAGTCCTACGAGCAGTACTTC. Translating it yields CASSSLGQSYEQYF.

The V gene is TRBV29-1, the J gene TRBJ2-7, with TRBD1 identical over 8 bases. The CDR3 is made up of 14 amino acids. V was clipped by 3 bases and J by 3 bases; unmatched bases: 7. Germline V gene lookup returns CDR1 SQVTM and CDR2 ANQGSEA. The CDR3 bases are TGCAGCGTTGATGGATCCGGGACAGGCTACGAGCAGTACTTC. This sequence encodes CSVDGSGTGYEQYF.

The chain combines TRBV6-2 or TRBV6-3 with TRBJ1-2; the D is unclear. There are 14 residues in the CDR3. The V end lost 6 bases, the J end lost 5 bases, and 16 bases lay between the germline ends. From germline, CDR1 is MNHEY and CDR2 SVGEGT. The CDR3: CASRPSAARYGYTF. The CDR3 coding sequence is TGTGCCAGCAGACCTAGTGCGGCGCGGTATGGCTACACCTTC.

The chain has TRBV15 and TRBJ1-4; a possible D gene is TRBD1 (6 bases). This CDR3 comprises 16 residues. Deletions cut 0 bases from V and 5 bases from J, with 13 bases between. CDR1 and CDR2 (germline): LNHNV, YYDKDF (reference sequence). For the CDR3, the DNA is TGTGCCACCAGCAGAGACCCGGGGGGCCAAAATGAAAAACTGTTTTTT. It yields the protein CATSRDPGGQNEKLFF.

J is TRBJ1-2 and V is TRBV10-3; D is unclear. The V gene's germline CDR1 is ENHRY and CDR2 SYGVKD. The CDR3 length is 16 residues. V lost 0 bases and J lost 8, with 19 bases in between. The CDR3 bases are TGTGCCATCAGTGAGTCTACTCCTAGCGGGCCTGAGGGCTACACCTTC. Translation: CAISESTPSGPEGYTF.

The chain joins TRBV6-2 or TRBV6-3 to TRBJ1-1; no firm D call. Between the trimmed V and J ends, which lost 4 bases and 0 bases, there was a span of 6 bases. The CDR3 spans 13 residues. Germline assignment: CDR1 MNHEY and CDR2 SVGEGT. The CDR3 nucleotides read TGTGCCAGCAGTTTGGGCTTGAACACTGAAGCTTTCTTT. Its protein product is CASSLGLNTEAFF.

This clone was found once. The chain has TRBV2 and TRBJ2-1; no clear D. The germline gives CDR1 SNHLY, CDR2 FYNNEI. The CDR3 length is 14 residues. Trimming pared 3 bases from V and 4 bases from J, leaving 10 bases between. Here the CDR3 reads CASSELVTYNEQFF. In DNA, the CDR3 is TGTGCCAGCAGTGAGTTAGTAACTTACAATGAGCAGTTCTTC.

This chain joins TRBV13 and TRBJ2-7; 8 bases are shared with TRBD1. The germline CDR1 and CDR2 sequences are PRHDT and FYEKMQ (reference sequence). With 5 bases clipped from V and 5 bases from J, the junction kept 8 bases outside the gene matches. The CDR3 is made up of 14 amino acids. The CDR3 nucleotides are TGTGCCAGCAGCCCAAACAGGGGGTCGAACGAGCAGTACTTC. As protein: CASSPNRGSNEQYF. Full variable domain (outside the CDR3, taken from reference TRBV13 and TRBJ2-7): AAGVIQSPRHLIKEKRETATLKCYPIPRHDTVYWYQQGPGQDPQFLISFYEKMQSDKGSIPDRFSAQQFSDYHSELNMSSLELGDSALYFCASSPNRGSNEQYFGPGTRLTVT.

V gene TRBV19 combines with J gene TRBJ1-5, with D perhaps matching TRBD1 (6 bases). Looked up from germline, CDR1 is LNHDA and CDR2 is SQIVND (reference sequence). The CDR3 extends over 13 amino acids. The germline V and J ends were trimmed by 8 bases and 0 bases, with 8 bases remaining between them. CDR3 protein: CASGQSSNQPQHF. The CDR3 DNA is TGTGCCAGTGGACAGTCTAGCAATCAGCCCCAGCATTTT.

The gene calls are TRBV5-4 and TRBJ2-3, with TRBD1 identical over 9 bases. CDR1 and CDR2 from the germline V gene are SGHNT and YYREEE (reference sequence). The V segment lost 0 bases and the J segment 4 bases; nucleotides outside the gene matches: 3. The CDR3 sequence is 15 residues long. The CDR3 nucleotides are TGTGCCAGCAGCTTGGGACAGGGGGGAGCAGATACGCAGTATTTT. Amino acids: CASSLGQGGADTQYF.